The sequence of this T cell receptor beta chain was determined in a study of human T cells and chemical hapten exposure. Study-level background: Variation in per-sample TCR yields came mainly from small pooled library volume differences.

Time point: healthy volunteer bleed at 6 weeks. Unfractionated whole blood was the source from which total RNA was extracted. Study outcomes and limitations: After DPC sensitization, TCRs above 1 in 1000 frequency showed no change.

TCRdb re-called the RACE reads with MiXCR, one entry per CDR3 protein. The sample records approximately 84,000 distinct CDR3 sequences, around 8.7% being singletons. A remark on this clonotype: Its antigen remains unidentified.

The V gene's germline CDR1 is SNHLY and CDR2 FYNNEI. The junction had 8 bases not matched to a gene; V was cut back by 8 bases and J by 0 bases. The CDR3 consists of 15 residues. This receptor was taken from a male donor in good health. Some clones in this sample may be carry-over from other donors' samples. The rearrangement links TRBV2 to TRBJ1-1; TRBD1 matches at 8 bases. The material sequenced was whole blood. CDR3 bases: TGTGCCAGCGAGGGACAGGTAGAATTGAACACTGAAGCTTTCTTT. This codes for CASEGQVELNTEAFF.